Below are 21 T cell receptor beta chains sequenced from a single sample in a study of T cell changes during pregnancy in multiple sclerosis (dated by TCRdb to about 2019). Preparation of the library involved the immunoSEQ multiplex PCR assay. Held by TCRdb, this immuneACCESS table contains in-frame sequences only and omits some clones. Under half of the omission traces to an unresolved V gene where checked; the cause of the rest is unknown. The sample table holds about 52,000 clones, of which roughly 92% were seen once. Jointly, the top ten make up 0.2% to 0.3% of the sample. The sample here was CD4+ T cells from peripheral blood mononuclear cells, taken in the third trimester of pregnancy. The receptors derive from a female donor with multiple sclerosis, enrolled in a pregnancy study.

The chain links TRBV15 to TRBJ2-2, with 8 bases aligning to TRBD2. Germline CDR1 and CDR2: LNHNV and YYDKDF (reference sequence). This CDR3 has 16 residues. Trimming at V came to 0 bases and at J to 4 bases, leaving 4 bases not matched to a gene. CDR3 nucleotide sequence: TGTGCCACCAGCAGAGATTTAGCGGGGTTCACCGGGGAGCTGTTTTTT. Its protein is CATSRDLAGFTGELFF.

The sample holds one count of this clone. The genes are TRBV2 and TRBJ2-2, with D tentatively TRBD2 (5 bases). V was shortened by 7 bases and J by 1 base, with 10 bases between the two germline ends. In germline, CDR1 is SNHLY, CDR2 FYNNEI. This CDR3 has 14 residues. The CDR3 protein is CASKRTENTGELFF. In DNA form, the CDR3 reads TGTGCCAGCAAGCGGACGGAGAACACCGGGGAGCTGTTTTTT.

This chain joins TRBV5-6 and TRBJ1-1; perhaps TRBD1 as D (5 bases). V was cut by 0 bases and J by 0 bases, with 12 bases left in between. CDR1 is SGHDT, CDR2 YYEEEE, per germline. The CDR3 length is 16 residues. The CDR3 DNA sequence: TGTGCCAGCAGCTTGGTCGCAGGACACATGAACACTGAAGCTTTCTTT. Translating it yields CASSLVAGHMNTEAFF.

The V and J genes are TRBV4-2 and TRBJ1-1; D uncertain. V was trimmed by 1 base and J by 7 bases, leaving 10 bases between them. CDR3 size: 13 residues. Germline V gives CDR1 LGHNA, CDR2 YNFKEQ. CDR3 DNA: TGTGCCAGCAGCCAAGTTGGGCAGAATGAAGCTTTCTTT. It is translated as CASSQVGQNEAFF.

Only a few counts were recorded for this clone. The chain combines TRBV10-3 with TRBJ1-1; TRBD1 is a possible D gene (5 bases). The CDR3 consists of 11 residues. Germline CDR1 and CDR2: ENHRY and SYGVKD. Trimming took 6 bases from V and 4 from J, leaving 6 bases between them. The CDR3 DNA reads as TGTGCCATCAGCGGGGGCACTGAAGCTTTCTTT. As protein: CAISGGTEAFF.

The V call is TRBV25-1, the J call TRBJ2-7; 8 positions match TRBD1. From germline, CDR1 is MGHDK and CDR2 SYGVNS. The CDR3 consists of 14 residues. With V trimmed by 3 bases and J by 6 bases, 7 bases remained unmatched. As DNA, the CDR3 is TGTGCCAGCAGTGACCCAGGACAGGGTTTCGAGCAGTACTTC. Encoded protein: CASSDPGQGFEQYF.

V and J are TRBV2 and TRBJ2-2; D gene unclear. Germline lookup yields CDR1 SNHLY and CDR2 FYNNEI. The CDR3 has 15 residues. V was pared by 6 bases and J by 3 bases, with 14 bases between. The CDR3 DNA reads as TGTGCCAGCAGCTCTTCGAGGCGCGACACCGGGGAGCTGTTTTTT. Encoded protein: CASSSSRRDTGELFF.

The count of this clone is one. The chain carries TRBV27 and TRBJ2-3, with 8 bases fitting TRBD2. Germline V CDR1 and CDR2: MNHEY, SMNVEV (reference sequence). The CDR3 runs 15 residues. V was clipped by 6 bases and J by 3 bases; unmatched bases: 8. The CDR3 DNA sequence: TGTGCCAGCAGCCCTAACATAGCGGGAACAGATACGCAGTATTTT. This sequence encodes CASSPNIAGTDTQYF.

The V and J genes are TRBV5-1 and TRBJ2-5, with 14 bases lining up with TRBD2. CDR1 is SGHRS and CDR2 is YFSETQ in the germline V gene. The CDR3 length is 18 residues. V dropped 7 bases and J dropped 0; count of bases not matched to a gene: 11. DNA for the CDR3: TGCGCCAGCTCCGACAGGTGGACTAGCGGGGGGCACCAAGAGACCCAGTACTTC. Translating gives CASSDRWTSGGHQETQYF.

The J gene is TRBJ2-3, the V gene TRBV9; 8 bases fit TRBD2. The V and J ends lost 0 bases and 4 bases, in that order; junction bases with no gene match: 7. Germline assignment: CDR1 SGDLS and CDR2 YYNGEE. The CDR3 extends over 16 amino acids. Written as DNA, the CDR3 is TGTGCCAGCAGCGTAGAGGCGGGAGGAACATCAGATACGCAGTATTTT. Its protein product is CASSVEAGGTSDTQYF.

The gene calls are TRBV6-1 and TRBJ1-2; D remains unclear. Germline values: CDR1 MNHNS, CDR2 SASEGT. Trimming shortened V by 2 bases and J by 4 bases, and 5 bases separated the two germline ends. The CDR3 is made up of 12 amino acids. Here the CDR3 reads CASSEPSYGYTF. In nucleotides, the CDR3 is TGTGCCAGCAGTGAACCCAGCTATGGCTACACCTTC.

The chain uses TRBV5-6 and TRBJ1-3; 10 nucleotides match TRBD1. J gave up 2 bases and V 4 bases, and 6 bases lay outside the gene matches. Germline assignment: CDR1 SGHDT and CDR2 YYEEEE. The CDR3 length is 16 residues. The CDR3: CASSQDRGRPGNTIYF. CDR3 DNA: TGTGCCAGCAGCCAGGACAGGGGGAGGCCTGGAAACACCATATATTTT.

V usage is TRBV10-3 and J usage is TRBJ2-5; D perhaps matches TRBD1 (6 bases). Trimming took off 2 bases at V and 9 bases at J, with 19 bases between the two ends. Germline V gene lookup returns CDR1 ENHRY and CDR2 SYGVKD. CDR3 size: 15 residues. The CDR3 is CAISEGQSTVEPQYF. CDR3 nucleotide sequence: TGTGCCATCAGTGAGGGACAGTCGACCGTTGAGCCCCAGTACTTC.

The V and J genes are TRBV6-1 and TRBJ1-4, with 10 bases identical to TRBD1. The V gene's germline CDR1 is MNHNS and CDR2 SASEGT. The CDR3 length is 14 residues. Losses at the gene ends were 8 bases for V and 7 bases for J; bases not matched to a gene: 7. CDR3 nucleotide sequence: TGTGCCAGCGCGATGACAGGGGGCTTTGAAAAACTGTTTTTT. This translates into CASAMTGGFEKLFF.

The V and J genes are TRBV2 and TRBJ2-3; no firm D call. The CDR3 has 12 amino acids. V shed 6 bases and J shed 12 bases, with 16 bases lying between them. Germline lookup yields CDR1 SNHLY and CDR2 FYNNEI. The CDR3 loop is CASRVTGGAQYF. CDR3 DNA: TGTGCCAGCAGGGTGACTGGTGGAGCCCAGTATTTT.

The chain recombines TRBV19 with TRBJ2-7, with TRBD2 matching 9 bases. Germline lookup yields CDR1 LNHDA and CDR2 SQIVND (reference sequence). The CDR3 is 14 amino acids. The trim removed 4 bases at V and 6 bases at J, leaving 7 bases unmatched. Here the CDR3 reads CASSTIAGATEQYF. CDR3 DNA sequence: TGTGCCAGTAGTACTATAGCGGGAGCGACCGAGCAGTACTTC. Supplemented by reference TRBV19 and TRBJ2-7, the full variable domain reads DGGITQSPKYLFRKEGQNVTLSCEQNLNHDAMYWYRQDPGQGLRLIYYSQIVNDFQKGDIAEGYSVSREKKESFPLTVTSAQKNPTAFYLCASSTIAGATEQYFGPGTRLTVT.

The table lists this clone with a few counts. The chain employs TRBV9 and TRBJ2-5; D is possibly TRBD2 (7 bases). CDR1 SGDLS and CDR2 YYNGEE come from the germline V gene. The V end lost 0 bases, the J end lost 5 bases, and 14 bases lay between the germline ends. The CDR3 loop spans 15 amino acids. The CDR3 protein is CASSVGRGQRETQYF. CDR3 DNA sequence: TGTGCCAGCAGCGTAGGGCGGGGGCAGAGGGAGACCCAGTACTTC.

This clone occurred once. CDR3 amino acids: CAISEPNSLNTEAFF. The CDR3 DNA sequence: TGTGCCATCAGTGAACCTAACAGTTTGAACACTGAAGCTTTCTTT. This chain joins TRBV10-3 and TRBJ1-1, with D uncertain. Germline V gives CDR1 ENHRY, CDR2 SYGVKD. Trimming took 3 bases from V and 0 from J, leaving 11 bases between them. The CDR3 sequence is 15 residues long.

The chain carries TRBV7-2 and TRBJ1-6; 8 bases are a match to TRBD1. V lost 3 bases to trimming and J lost 5 bases; unmatched junction nucleotides: 3. Germline V CDR1 and CDR2: SGHTA, FQGNSA. This CDR3 contains 15 residues. The CDR3 sequence is CASSFGQGDNSPLHF. The CDR3 DNA reads as TGTGCCAGCAGCTTCGGACAGGGAGATAATTCACCCCTCCACTTT.

The chain carries TRBV14 and TRBJ2-1, with D unresolved. CDR3 size: 14 residues. The germline CDR1 and CDR2 sequences are SGHDN and FVKESK. V lost 0 bases and J lost 7, with 10 bases in between. The CDR3 reads CASSQEGSRNEQFF. DNA for the CDR3: TGTGCCAGCAGCCAAGAGGGCTCGCGAAATGAGCAGTTCTTC.

The chain carries TRBV4-1 and TRBJ2-6, with D maybe TRBD2 (6 bases). Looked up from germline, CDR1 is MGHRA and CDR2 is YSYEKL. V gave up 1 base and J gave up 1 base, with 14 bases separating them. This CDR3 is built from 18 residues. CDR3: CASSQGAQAGSGANVLTF. CDR3 in DNA: TGCGCCAGCAGCCAAGGCGCTCAGGCGGGATCTGGGGCCAACGTCCTGACTTTC.